These T cell receptor beta chains were read from a single sample in a study of OX40 agonist ivuxolimab in advanced cancers. The protocol was immunoSEQ multiplex PCR, while the TCRdb copy is restricted to in-frame clones and leaves out a portion. Among fewer than 50,000 clones listed, around 90% were seen once. Sequencing used CD4+ or CD8+ T cells sorted from blood, obtained in a trial of the OX40 agonist ivuxolimab. The receptors come from an adult with an advanced solid tumor such as melanoma, head and neck, liver or kidney cancer. The CDR3 runs from the conserved cysteine through the conserved F or W. Each record gives: D gene, V gene, clone size, J gene, CDR3 DNA, CDR3 protein. D genes are given only for firm matches. Clone size is shown for a subset of rows, as once, few, many or a class of expanded clone.

D: .; V: TRBV29-1; size: .; J: TRBJ1-1; DNA: TGCAGCGTCCCGAAGGGGGGGGAGGACACTGAAGCTTTCTTT; CDR3: CSVPKGGEDTEAFF
D: TRBD1; V: TRBV6-4; size: few; J: TRBJ2-1; DNA: TGTGCCAGGACAGGGAAAAAAAATGAGCAGTTCTTC; CDR3: CARTGKKNEQFF
D: .; V: TRBV2; size: .; J: TRBJ1-2; DNA: TGTGCCAGCAGTGAAGCAGGGGGGCTAGGGTATGGCTACACCTTC; CDR3: CASSEAGGLGYGYTF
D: TRBD2; V: TRBV19; size: .; J: TRBJ2-1; DNA: TGTGCCAGTACCGACATGGGCGGGAGAGGCTACAATGAGCAGTTCTTC; CDR3: CASTDMGGRGYNEQFF
D: TRBD1; V: TRBV28; size: .; J: TRBJ2-7; DNA: TGTGCCAGCAGTTTCCAGGGGGATGGCTACGAGCAGTACTTC; CDR3: CASSFQGDGYEQYF
D: .; V: TRBV28; size: .; J: TRBJ2-6; DNA: TGTGCCAGCAGTTTCCTCGGGAATTCAGGGGCCAACGTCCTGACTTTC; CDR3: CASSFLGNSGANVLTF
D: TRBD1; V: TRBV19; size: .; J: TRBJ1-2; DNA: TGTGCCAGTAAGACCGGACAGGGGGCGGATGGCTACACCTTC; CDR3: CASKTGQGADGYTF
D: TRBD2; V: TRBV19; size: .; J: TRBJ2-7; DNA: TGTGCCAGTAGTGGCCGGGTAGCGGGAGGTTACGAGCAGTACTTC; CDR3: CASSGRVAGGYEQYF
D: .; V: TRBV9; size: .; J: TRBJ2-7; DNA: TGTGCCAGCAGCCCCAAGGCGGGTGGGGGCACCTACGAGCAGTACTTC; CDR3: CASSPKAGGGTYEQYF
D: .; V: TRBV28; size: .; J: TRBJ2-7; DNA: TGTGCCAGCAGTGAACGGAGCCACGAGCAGTACTTC; CDR3: CASSERSHEQYF
D: .; V: TRBV28; size: .; J: TRBJ2-2; DNA: TGTGCCAGCAGTTTATCGGTCGGGGATCGTCAGGGATACACCGGGGAGCTGTTTTTT; CDR3: CASSLSVGDRQGYTGELFF
D: .; V: TRBV7-2; size: once; J: TRBJ2-1; DNA: TGTGCCAGCAGCTCTTCGAAAGTTCGAATGGACAATGAGCAGTTCTTC; CDR3: CASSSSKVRMDNEQFF
D: TRBD2; V: TRBV11-1; size: .; J: TRBJ2-7; DNA: TGTGCCAGCAGCCCCGATTGGACTAGCGGGCACGAGCAGTACTTC; CDR3: CASSPDWTSGHEQYF
D: .; V: TRBV5-3; size: .; J: TRBJ2-1; DNA: TGTGCCAGAAGCAAGGGTGGGATGGCTAAGGTCCGAAATGAGCAGTTCTTC; CDR3: CARSKGGMAKVRNEQFF
D: TRBD2; V: TRBV11-2; size: .; J: TRBJ2-4; DNA: TGTGCCAGCAGCTTACGGGGGGACATTCAGTACTTC; CDR3: CASSLRGDIQYF
D: .; V: TRBV6-5; size: .; J: TRBJ2-7; DNA: TGTGCCAGCAGTGTCGGTGGACCCTACGAGCAGTACTTC; CDR3: CASSVGGPYEQYF
D: TRBD1; V: TRBV18; size: .; J: TRBJ2-7; DNA: TGTGCCAGCTCAACGGGGACAGTATCCTACGAGCAGTACTTC; CDR3: CASSTGTVSYEQYF
D: .; V: TRBV30; size: .; J: TRBJ2-6; DNA: TGTGCCTGGAGTGCAGGGGCTGGGGCCAACGTCCTGACTTTC; CDR3: CAWSAGAGANVLTF
D: .; V: TRBV5-1; size: .; J: TRBJ2-7; DNA: TGCGCCAGCAGCATAGCGGGACAGGGACCTTACGAGCAGTACTTC; CDR3: CASSIAGQGPYEQYF
D: TRBD1; V: TRBV19; size: .; J: TRBJ2-2; DNA: TGTGCCATCCGGGACAGGGACACCGGGGAGCTGTTTTTT; CDR3: CAIRDRDTGELFF
D: .; V: TRBV27; size: .; J: TRBJ2-1; DNA: TGTGCCAGCCTGATCACCGCCGGGATGCACAATGAGCAGTTCTTC; CDR3: CASLITAGMHNEQFF
D: .; V: TRBV9; size: .; J: TRBJ2-3; DNA: TGTGCCAGCAGCGGGGGGAGCGATCAGGCAGATACGCAGTATTTT; CDR3: CASSGGSDQADTQYF
D: TRBD2; V: TRBV15; size: .; J: TRBJ2-7; DNA: TGTGCCACCAGCGGATCGGGGGGAGACAACGAGCAGTACTTC; CDR3: CATSGSGGDNEQYF
D: .; V: TRBV4-2; size: .; J: TRBJ2-1; DNA: TGTGCCAGCAGCCAAGCCTACAATGAGCAGTTCTTC; CDR3: CASSQAYNEQFF
D: .; V: TRBV6-1; size: .; J: TRBJ2-7; DNA: TGTGCCAGCAGGGATTACGAGCAGTACTTC; CDR3: CASRDYEQYF
D: .; V: TRBV4-1; size: .; J: TRBJ1-2; DNA: TGCGCCAGCAGCCCCGGGAACTATGGCTACACCTTC; CDR3: CASSPGNYGYTF
D: .; V: TRBV28; size: .; J: TRBJ2-3; DNA: TGTGCCAGCAGTTTAGGCCCGGGACGGAAGGGAGATACGCAGTATTTT; CDR3: CASSLGPGRKGDTQYF
D: .; V: TRBV7-8; size: .; J: TRBJ2-1; DNA: TGTGCCAGCAGCTCAGACCTAGACAATGAGCAGTTCTTC; CDR3: CASSSDLDNEQFF
D: TRBD1; V: TRBV19; size: few; J: TRBJ1-5; DNA: TGTGCCAGTAGTACAGGGGACAGGGTGAATCAGCCCCAGCATTTT; CDR3: CASSTGDRVNQPQHF
D: TRBD2; V: TRBV27; size: .; J: TRBJ2-2; DNA: TGTGCCAGCAGTTTAGGGGGGGCCGGGGAGCTGTTTTTT; CDR3: CASSLGGAGELFF
D: TRBD2; V: TRBV19; size: .; J: TRBJ2-7; DNA: TGTGCCAGTAGTATACTAGCGGACTACGAGCAGTACTTC; CDR3: CASSILADYEQYF
D: .; V: TRBV21-1; size: .; J: TRBJ2-7; DNA: TGTGCCAGCAGCAAAGCGCGAAAGGACGTACCCTACGAGCAGTACTTC; CDR3: CASSKARKDVPYEQYF
D: .; V: TRBV19; size: .; J: TRBJ2-6; DNA: TGTGCCAGTAGTATTACTATAGGATCTGGGGCCAACGTCCTGACTTTC; CDR3: CASSITIGSGANVLTF
D: .; V: TRBV27; size: .; J: TRBJ2-3; DNA: TGTGCCAGCAGTTTAAGGGTTGCAGATACGCAGTATTTT; CDR3: CASSLRVADTQYF
D: .; V: TRBV11-2; size: .; J: TRBJ2-7; DNA: TGTGCCAGCAGCTTAGGGGGGACCACCTACGAGCAGTACTTC; CDR3: CASSLGGTTYEQYF
D: .; V: TRBV9; size: .; J: TRBJ2-1; DNA: TGTGCCAGCAGCGTAGACAGCCGGAGCTCCTACAATGAGCAGTTCTTC; CDR3: CASSVDSRSSYNEQFF
D: .; V: TRBV6-4; size: .; J: TRBJ2-1; DNA: TGTGCCAGCAGTGACTCGACGACGGCCAATGAGCAGTTCTTC; CDR3: CASSDSTTANEQFF
D: .; V: TRBV4-1; size: .; J: TRBJ1-2; DNA: TGCGCCAGCAGCTCTTTCAAGGGGCGCGAGGACGTTTGGTATGGCTACACCTTC; CDR3: CASSSFKGREDVWYGYTF
D: .; V: TRBV27; size: .; J: TRBJ2-7; DNA: TGTGCCAGCAGTTTCTCAAGGGGCGCGACCTACGAGCAGTACTTC; CDR3: CASSFSRGATYEQYF
D: .; V: TRBV25-1; size: .; J: TRBJ1-1; DNA: TGTGCCAGCAGTGAATATCCGGGGGCTGAAGCTTTCTTT; CDR3: CASSEYPGAEAFF
D: .; V: TRBV30; size: .; J: TRBJ1-2; DNA: TGTGCCTGGAGTGTATCGCCGCAGCTCTATGGCTACACCTTC; CDR3: CAWSVSPQLYGYTF
D: .; V: TRBV4-1; size: once; J: TRBJ1-1; DNA: TGCGCCAGCAGCCGACTCGGCGGGGGGGTGAACACTGAAGCTTTCTTT; CDR3: CASSRLGGGVNTEAFF
D: .; V: TRBV4-3; size: .; J: TRBJ2-3; DNA: TGCGCCAGCAGCCCGGGTAGGGCGACCATAGCTAGCACAGATACGCAGTATTTT; CDR3: CASSPGRATIASTDTQYF
D: TRBD2; V: TRBV5-1; size: .; J: TRBJ2-7; DNA: TGCGCCAGCAGTCGGGACTACCCCTGGGAGCAGTACTTC; CDR3: CASSRDYPWEQYF
D: .; V: TRBV5-1; size: once; J: TRBJ2-7; DNA: TGCGCCAGCAGCTTGGAAGGGTTCGACTACGAGCAGTACTTC; CDR3: CASSLEGFDYEQYF
D: TRBD2; V: TRBV30; size: .; J: TRBJ2-5; DNA: TGTGCCTGGAGTGTAGAACTAGCGGGGCTGCTCGAGGAGACCCAGTACTTC; CDR3: CAWSVELAGLLEETQYF
D: .; V: TRBV27; size: .; J: TRBJ2-7; DNA: TGTGCCAGCTCTTTTAGCGGACCTACCTACGAGCAGTACTTC; CDR3: CASSFSGPTYEQYF
D: TRBD2; V: TRBV18; size: .; J: TRBJ2-1; DNA: TGTGCCAGCTCACCACCGGCGGCGGCACTAGCGGGAGACAATGAGCAGTTCTTC; CDR3: CASSPPAAALAGDNEQFF
D: .; V: TRBV7-9; size: .; J: TRBJ1-2; DNA: TGTGCCAGCAGCCCGTCGGTATGGGAGTACTATGGCTACACCTTC; CDR3: CASSPSVWEYYGYTF